This TCR beta chain was captured by sequencing in a study of Ad26.COV2.S vaccination and SARS-CoV-2 variants listed by TCRdb under 2021. For context, the study as a whole: Vaccine-arm donors came from COV1001, a multicentre, randomized, double-blind, placebo-controlled phase I-IIa trial of Ad26.COV2.S in healthy adults. Ad26.COV2.S was administered intramuscularly at 5 x 10^10 or 1 x 10^11 viral particles, either as a single shot or as two shots given 56 days apart. Sequencing of the TCRbeta repertoire served to evaluate the specificity and breadth of SARS-CoV-2-reactive T cell receptors following Ad26.COV2.S vaccination. The TCR-sequenced set comprised approximately 30 samples: 19 Ad26.COV2.S vaccine recipients, 5 placebo recipients and 8 SARS-CoV-2 convalescent individuals. Trial participants were randomized into five groups of five, in which low-dose or high-dose Ad26.COV2.S was given once or twice, or placebo was given on both occasions. Investigators did not know the trial group allocation while performing experiments and assessing outcomes. General findings and caveats noted by the study authors: Higher spike-specific TCR breadth was observed in Ad26.COV2.S recipients than in placebo recipients (P = 0.0014). Comparable non-spike TCR breadth was observed between vaccine and placebo recipients, consistent with only spike being contained in the vaccine. Substantial breadth of spike-specific CD8+ and CD4+ T cell responses was reported after vaccination. The study lacked the statistical power to compare responses across vaccine doses or regimens. The authors noted that the TCR breadth and depth analyses may have underestimated total T cell responses.

Per the germline V gene, LGHNA is the CDR1 and YNFKEQ is the CDR2. The CDR3, from cysteine to phenylalanine, totals 15 residues. Left in the record is the CDR3 DNA by itself, 45 bases read in frame from the first base. A distance of 6 bases separates the germline ends of V and J, which lose 1 base and 0 bases respectively. Explained via the paper, the treatment or condition label denotes: roughly 19 received Ad26.COV2.S at low or high dose, single or two shots; roughly five received placebo; per-sample allocation not given. For vaccine and placebo recipients, repertoires were sequenced using samples collected on day 63 after the first injection. Between 29 July and 7 August 2020, Cohort 1b enrolled about 27 adults aged 18-55 years at one site in Boston, USA. Ad26.COV2.S was a replication-incompetent adenovirus type 26 vector expressing a prefusion-stabilized SARS-CoV-2 spike protein from the original Wuhan strain.

TCRbeta CDR3 regions were sequenced with the immunoSEQ Assay. After extraction, genomic DNA underwent amplification by bias-controlled multiplex PCR, followed by high-throughput sequencing. The study's processing was this. To quantify the absolute abundance of every unique TCRbeta CDR3 region, sequences were collapsed and filtered. T cell fraction was estimated by normalizing TCRbeta template counts to usable DNA, with usable DNA measured through amplification of reference genes found in all nucleated cells. Repertoire TCRs were annotated as SARS-CoV-2-specific by exact matching of V gene, CDR3 amino acid sequence and J gene to a known reactive TCR set. The reference SARS-CoV-2 TCR set was derived from MIRA and filtered for enrichment in COVID-19-positive ImmuneCODE repertoires, a step that removed public or cross-reactive TCRs. Drawing on the MIRA antigens, annotated TCRs were analysed further at the level of specific ORF or position within ORF. Breadth was defined as annotated unique rearrangements over total unique productive rearrangements; depth was the summed frequency of those rearrangements. Group comparisons of TCR breadth used two-sided Wilcoxon rank-sum tests. Entries here come from immuneACCESS through TCRdb and include only in-frame sequences with V and J called. Some clones fail to appear in such tables; in the studies checked, an unresolved V gene covers under half of the shortfall, and the cause of the remainder is unknown. V, J and clone size are those of that table, while D and trimming were read from the DNA. Counted in this sample were some 340,000 clones; around 83% of them appeared once. The ten largest clonotypes hold more than 1.5% of the sample.

Remarks on this clone: What antigen it recognizes has not been identified. One base away there is no much larger clone; base qualities are not given. In the same sample, other DNA sequences code for this CDR3.

The sequence was collected from a person aged 18 to 59 who received the Ad26.COV2.S COVID-19 vaccine or a placebo. This chain is built from TRBV4-2 and TRBJ2-2, with the D gene not confidently named. The specimen comprised peripheral blood, sampled in a trial of Ad26.COV2.S vaccine versus placebo. The CDR3 corresponds to CASSQGTANTGELFF. The nucleotides read TGTGCCAGCAGCCAAGGTACAGCGAACACCGGGGAGCTGTTTTTT.